This T cell receptor (beta chain) was recorded in a study of a mutant IDH1 vaccine in newly diagnosed glioma (dated by TCRdb to about 2021). Some background on the complete study: Of the 30 or so patients who were treated, about 62% were male and about 40% were female, and the mean age was around 40 years. Peripheral blood was drawn at six visits: V03 (baseline), V05, V07, V10, V12 and V13. For exploratory analyses, longitudinal TCRB deep sequencing was carried out in about 25 treated patients wherever samples were available. Before enrollment, patients had received standard therapy of radiotherapy alone, temozolomide alone, or radiochemotherapy with temozolomide; most received the combination.

Measured from the cysteine to the phenylalanine, the CDR3 is 14 residues long. Just the 42-base CDR3 DNA is kept, in frame starting at base 1. Based on the germline V gene, the CDR1 and CDR2 sequences are SQVTM and ANQGSEA. Deletion took 6 bases off V and 0 bases off J, with a span of 14 bases between the germline ends. Here is what the overall study found, with its caveats: Vaccine-induced immune responses across multiple MHC alleles were detected in approximately 93% of patients. According to the authors, sample limitations meant that analyses of patient blood samples could not be reproduced. No apparent relationship was observed between pseudoprogression and alterations in the top peripheral T cell clonotypes detected by TCRB sequencing. Selection of PBMC samples for TCRB deep sequencing was based on availability.

This clone was recorded a few times. No cognate antigen has been identified for it. No much larger clone is present one base from it, and per-base qualities are unavailable. The library was obtained by the immunoSEQ multiplex PCR assay. Following the manufacturer's protocol, the hsTCRB Kit was used to amplify rearranged TCR beta chain sequences. An Illumina MiSeq was used to sequence the TCRB libraries. As for the authors' bioinformatics: The kit vendor's proprietary platform handled demultiplexing, trimming and gene mapping. TCRdb carries this immuneACCESS record with in-frame sequences only. Its versions omit some clonotypes, under half of them owing to an unresolved V gene in the studies checked, with the rest unexplained. The V and J calls and clone size come from that table; D and trimming were worked out from the DNA. Across this sample there are 80,000 to 100,000 clones, with over 75% seen only once. The ten largest account for 5.3% of the sample.

The sample's time point label is to be understood as: baseline, week 1 (first vaccination visit). The intended sense of this specimen's treatment or condition label: pre-vaccination baseline after standard-of-care therapy. Newly diagnosed WHO grade 3 or 4 IDH1-mutant astrocytomas showing loss of nuclear ATRX were present in the donors. The samples were drawn from NOA16, a multicentre, single-arm, open-label phase I trial in Germany that tested a mutant IDH1 peptide vaccine in humans for the first time. Visit V03 blood draws served as the baseline sample for immunogenicity testing. Genomic DNA for TCRB sequencing was isolated from EDTA blood with the DNeasy Blood and Tissue Kit.

The V gene is TRBV29-1 and the J gene is TRBJ1-1, with a weak D call of TRBD1 (6 bases match). Here the sequenced sample was PBMCs, taken from a glioma patient treated with radiotherapy, temozolomide or both. The sequence came from a man aged 40-50 years with glioma. Some clones in this sample may be carry-over from other donors' samples. At the DNA level, the sequence is TGCAGCGTCCTAAAGGGGGGGATGAACACTGAAGCTTTCTTT. This yields the protein CSVLKGGMNTEAFF.